Listed below are T cell receptor beta chains from one sample, sequenced in a study of beta chain features in type 1 diabetes. Generated by immunoSEQ multiplex PCR, the TCRdb table keeps only in-frame clones and is missing some. The data hold 250,000 to 350,000 clones, with approximately 14% observed a single time. The sequencing sample was made of naive CD4+ T cells from blood. The receptors shown here come from a young man with type 1 diabetes. Both conserved end residues are part of each CDR3. D genes are given only for firm matches. Where a row states a size, it is once, few, many or the class of an expanded clone; other rows omit it.

clone size | J gene | D gene | V gene | CDR3 protein | CDR3 DNA
few | TRBJ2-2 | . | TRBV9 | CASSVGGTGELFF | TGTGCCAGCAGCGTAGGAGGGACCGGGGAGCTGTTTTTT
few | TRBJ2-7 | . | TRBV5-1 | CASSLGQSYEQYF | TGCGCCAGCAGCTTGGGGCAGTCCTACGAGCAGTACTTC
few | TRBJ1-1 | TRBD1 | TRBV28 | CASRLGTGAFF | TGTGCCAGCAGATTGGGGACAGGAGCTTTCTTT
. | TRBJ2-2 | . | TRBV19 | CASSIDAGGELFF | TGTGCCAGTAGTATAGATGCGGGCGGGGAGCTGTTTTTT
. | TRBJ2-7 | TRBD2 | TRBV28 | CASRGLAGGPYEQYF | TGTGCCAGCAGGGGACTAGCGGGAGGGCCTTACGAGCAGTACTTC
. | TRBJ1-1 | . | TRBV7-2 | CASSLTGNTEAFF | TGTGCCAGCAGCTTGACAGGGAACACTGAAGCTTTCTTT
few | TRBJ1-4 | . | TRBV7-9 | CASSLRGGRQVTEKLFF | TGTGCCAGCAGTCTACGGGGTGGGCGACAGGTTACTGAAAAACTGTTTTTT
few | TRBJ1-5 | . | TRBV2 | CASTGANSNQPQHF | TGTGCCAGTACAGGAGCGAATAGCAATCAGCCCCAGCATTTT
. | TRBJ2-1 | . | TRBV7-9 | CASQSRTSYSYNEQFF | TGTGCCAGCCAAAGTAGGACTTCTTACTCCTACAATGAGCAGTTCTTC
. | TRBJ1-2 | . | TRBV27 | CASSLDRDYGYTF | TGTGCCAGCAGCCTAGACCGAGACTATGGCTACACCTTC
few | TRBJ1-5 | TRBD1 | TRBV7-9 | CASSVQGAKSQPQHF | TGTGCCAGCAGCGTACAGGGGGCAAAGAGTCAGCCCCAGCATTTT
. | TRBJ1-5 | TRBD1 | TRBV28 | CASSPGARGRNQPQHF | TGTGCCAGCAGTCCCGGGGCCAGGGGGCGCAATCAGCCCCAGCATTTT
few | TRBJ2-3 | . | TRBV27 | CASAVRDTQYF | TGTGCCAGCGCCGTCCGGGATACGCAGTATTTT
few | TRBJ1-2 | TRBD1 | TRBV6-1 | CATYTGAYGYTF | TGTGCCACCTACACAGGGGCCTATGGCTACACCTTC
. | TRBJ1-1 | TRBD1 | TRBV5-1 | CASSWGQGDTEAFF | TGCGCCAGCAGCTGGGGACAGGGAGACACTGAAGCTTTCTTT
. | TRBJ1-1 | TRBD1 | TRBV30 | CAWTTGQGVSEAFF | TGTGCCTGGACAACGGGACAGGGGGTCTCTGAAGCTTTCTTT
few | TRBJ1-5 | TRBD1 | TRBV27 | CASSFGTGVQPQHF | TGTGCCAGCAGTTTCGGGACAGGGGTTCAGCCCCAGCATTTT
few | TRBJ1-2 | . | TRBV5-6 | CASSLGAYGYTF | TGTGCCAGCAGCTTGGGGGCATATGGCTACACCTTC
few | TRBJ1-1 | . | TRBV25-1 | CASSGDWAEAFF | TGTGCCAGCAGCGGGGACTGGGCTGAAGCTTTCTTT
few | TRBJ2-7 | . | TRBV6-6 | CASSFGADLQGYEQYF | TGTGCCAGCAGTTTTGGGGCTGATTTACAAGGCTACGAGCAGTACTTC
. | TRBJ2-5 | . | TRBV30 | CAWSSRDKSHGETQYF | TGTGCCTGGAGCTCCCGGGACAAAAGTCATGGGGAGACCCAGTACTTC
. | TRBJ2-3 | TRBD1 | TRBV5-4 | CASSLDRGSTDTQYF | TGTGCCAGCAGCTTGGACAGGGGCAGCACAGATACGCAGTATTTT
. | TRBJ1-1 | . | TRBV27 | CASSFWGENTEAFF | TGTGCCAGCAGTTTTTGGGGGGAGAACACTGAAGCTTTCTTT
. | TRBJ2-7 | . | TRBV18 | CASSPGDYEQYF | TGTGCCAGCTCACCCGGAGACTACGAGCAGTACTTC
. | TRBJ1-4 | . | TRBV15 | CATSIGSPSARTNEKLFF | TGTGCCACCAGCATCGGGTCCCCCTCTGCTCGAACTAATGAAAAACTGTTTTTT
few | TRBJ2-7 | . | TRBV5-1 | CASSAWDTGYEQYF | TGCGCCAGCAGCGCCTGGGACACAGGCTACGAGCAGTACTTC
few | TRBJ1-5 | . | TRBV18 | CASSEMNQPQHF | TGTGCCAGCTCCGAGATGAATCAGCCCCAGCATTTT
. | TRBJ1-2 | . | TRBV28 | CASRQGNGYTF | TGTGCCAGCAGGCAGGGTAATGGCTACACCTTC
few | TRBJ2-5 | TRBD2 | TRBV28 | CASTSGDQETQYF | TGTGCCAGCACTAGCGGAGATCAAGAGACCCAGTACTTC
. | TRBJ2-1 | TRBD1 | TRBV23-1 | CASSQSADRGSIWTYNEQFF | TGCGCCAGCAGTCAATCGGCGGACAGGGGCAGTATATGGACGTACAATGAGCAGTTCTTC
. | TRBJ2-1 | . | TRBV5-1 | CASSLGSGAYNEQFF | TGCGCCAGCAGCTTGGGGTCGGGAGCGTACAATGAGCAGTTCTTC
. | TRBJ2-7 | . | TRBV18 | CASSPTGGGLSGSYEQYF | TGTGCCAGCTCACCAACCGGCGGGGGCCTAAGCGGCTCCTACGAGCAGTACTTC
. | TRBJ1-2 | . | TRBV29-1 | CSAGGVGNYGYTF | TGCAGCGCGGGAGGGGTGGGAAACTATGGCTACACCTTC
. | TRBJ2-3 | TRBD2 | TRBV28 | CASSLTSGRADTQYF | TGTGCCAGCAGCTTGACTAGCGGGAGAGCAGATACGCAGTATTTT
. | TRBJ2-7 | . | TRBV28 | CASSFQTRGQYF | TGTGCCAGCAGTTTCCAGACGCGGGGGCAGTACTTC
. | TRBJ2-5 | TRBD2 | TRBV4-1 | CASSQGLAEETQYF | TGCGCCAGCAGCCAAGGTCTAGCGGAAGAGACCCAGTACTTC
. | TRBJ2-1 | TRBD2 | TRBV7-9 | CASSLIPSGRVNEQFF | TGTGCCAGCAGCTTAATACCTAGCGGGAGAGTTAATGAGCAGTTCTTC
. | TRBJ2-3 | TRBD2 | TRBV30 | CAWSVGVAGHTDTQYF | TGTGCCTGGAGTGTGGGAGTAGCGGGACACACAGATACGCAGTATTTT
few | TRBJ2-5 | TRBD2 | TRBV4-2 | CASSATSGTTETQYF | TGTGCCAGCAGCGCGACTAGCGGAACAACGGAGACCCAGTACTTC
. | TRBJ2-1 | . | TRBV4-3 | CASSGQFGDDEQFF | TGCGCCAGCAGCGGGCAGTTTGGCGACGATGAGCAGTTCTTC
few | TRBJ1-2 | . | TRBV18 | CASSLTRESEGGYTF | TGTGCCAGCTCACTTACCCGGGAGTCTGAAGGCGGCTACACCTTC